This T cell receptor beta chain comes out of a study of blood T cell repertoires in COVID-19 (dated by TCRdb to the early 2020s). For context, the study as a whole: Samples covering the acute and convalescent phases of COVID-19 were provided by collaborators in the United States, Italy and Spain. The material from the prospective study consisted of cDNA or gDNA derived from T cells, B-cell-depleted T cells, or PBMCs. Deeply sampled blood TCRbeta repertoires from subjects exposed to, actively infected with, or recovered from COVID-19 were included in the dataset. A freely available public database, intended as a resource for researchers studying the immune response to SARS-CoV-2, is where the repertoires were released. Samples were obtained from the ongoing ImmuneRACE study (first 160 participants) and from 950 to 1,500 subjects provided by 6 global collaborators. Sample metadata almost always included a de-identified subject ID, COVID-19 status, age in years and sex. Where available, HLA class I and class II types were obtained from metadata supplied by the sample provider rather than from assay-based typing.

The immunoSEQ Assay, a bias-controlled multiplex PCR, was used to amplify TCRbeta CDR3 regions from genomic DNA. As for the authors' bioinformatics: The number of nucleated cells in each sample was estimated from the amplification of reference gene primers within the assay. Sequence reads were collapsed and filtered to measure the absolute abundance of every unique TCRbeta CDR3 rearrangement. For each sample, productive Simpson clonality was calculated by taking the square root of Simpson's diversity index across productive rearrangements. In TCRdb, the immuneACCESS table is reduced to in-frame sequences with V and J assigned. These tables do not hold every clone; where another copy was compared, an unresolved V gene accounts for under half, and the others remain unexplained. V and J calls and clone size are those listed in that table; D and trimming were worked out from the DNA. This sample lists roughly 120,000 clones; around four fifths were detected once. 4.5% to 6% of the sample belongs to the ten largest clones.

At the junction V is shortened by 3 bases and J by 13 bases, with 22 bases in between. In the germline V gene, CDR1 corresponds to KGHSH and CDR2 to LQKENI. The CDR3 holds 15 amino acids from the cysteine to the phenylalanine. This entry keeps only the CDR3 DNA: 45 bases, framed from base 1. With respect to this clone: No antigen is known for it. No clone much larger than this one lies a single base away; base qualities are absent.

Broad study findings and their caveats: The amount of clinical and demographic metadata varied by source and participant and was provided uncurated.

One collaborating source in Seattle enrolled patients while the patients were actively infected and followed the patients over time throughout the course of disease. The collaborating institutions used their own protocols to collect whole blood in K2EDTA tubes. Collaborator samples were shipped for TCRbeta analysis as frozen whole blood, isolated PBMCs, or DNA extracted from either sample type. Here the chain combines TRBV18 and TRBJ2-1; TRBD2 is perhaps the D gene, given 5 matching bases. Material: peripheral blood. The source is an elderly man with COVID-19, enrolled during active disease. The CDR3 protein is CASSPRVLDLNRQFF. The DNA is TGTGCCAGCTCACCGAGGGTTTTGGACCTAAATCGCCAGTTCTTC.